One and the same sample provided the 17 T cell receptor beta chains below, sequenced in a study of T-cell reconstitution after alpha-beta-depleted transplantation in children. During its preparation, the TCRbeta library received unique molecular identifiers. TCRdb processed the PCR reads anew with MiXCR; each CDR3 protein has one entry. Among 600,000 to 700,000 distinct CDR3 sequences listed, around 12% were seen once. The sequenced sample was PBMCs, obtained before TCRalphabeta/CD19-depleted stem cell transplant. These receptor sequences come from a girl aged 2-10 years with congenital amegakaryocytic thrombocytopenia, due to receive a stem cell transplant.

CDR3 in DNA: TGTGCCAGCAGCTTAGACATTATCACAGATACGCAGTATTTT. Its translation is CASSLDIITDTQYF. This sequence joins TRBV7-6 and TRBJ2-3, with D unresolved. The germline V gene encodes CDR1 SGHVS and CDR2 FNYEAQ. V was cut by 1 base and J by 2 bases, with 7 bases left in between. The length of the CDR3 is 14 residues.

About this clonotype itself: One end of the junction fails to match germline, which may point to a read error. The J gene is TRBJ2-3, the V gene TRBV3-1; 13 nucleotides align to TRBD2. The CDR3 runs 16 residues. Germline CDR1 is LGHDT and CDR2 is YNNKEL (reference sequence). CDR3 region: CPSSKTSGRRQDTQYF. CDR3 nucleotide sequence: TGTCCCAGCAGCAAGACTAGCGGGAGGAGGCAAGATACGCAGTATTTT.

This clonotype was seen ten or more times. This chain uses TRBV20-1 with TRBJ2-7, with 10 bases aligning to TRBD1. Germline-derived CDR1 and CDR2 are DFQATT and SNEGSKA (reference sequence). The V segment lost 6 bases and the J segment 4 bases; nucleotides outside the gene matches: 12. The CDR3 totals 15 residues. The CDR3: CSAYSGTGALYEQYF. CDR3 coding DNA: TGCAGTGCATATTCCGGGACAGGGGCATTATACGAGCAGTACTTC.

Ten or more counts support this clonotype. The chain employs TRBV28 and TRBJ2-7, with 13 bases aligning to TRBD2. The V gene end was trimmed by 6 bases and the J gene end by 4 bases; junction bases not matched to a gene: 12. This CDR3 has 17 amino acids. Germline V gene sequence: CDR1 MDHEN, CDR2 SYDVKM. The CDR3 nucleotides are TGTGCCAGCAGCAGTGGGGAAGGACTAGCGGGAGTTTACGAGCAGTACTTC. It specifies CASSSGEGLAGVYEQYF.

This clonotype was counted ten times or more. The chain joins TRBV25-1 to TRBJ2-4; 8 nucleotides line up with TRBD2. V dropped 4 bases and J dropped 13; count of bases not matched to a gene: 12. CDR3 length: 14 residues. CDR1 MGHDK and CDR2 SYGVNS come from the germline V gene. The CDR3 DNA is TGTGCCAGCAGTGGGGGACTAGACGTGACCCCACAGTACTTC. Protein product: CASSGGLDVTPQYF.

This clonotype was seen only a few times. The V gene is TRBV28, the J gene TRBJ2-5; D is unresolved. Germline CDR1 is MDHEN and CDR2 is SYDVKM. CDR3 length: 11 residues. V lost 6 bases, J lost 6 bases, and 8 bases lay in between. The CDR3 protein is CASRTAQTQYF. In DNA form, the CDR3 reads TGTGCCAGCAGGACCGCCCAGACCCAGTACTTC.

This clonotype has ten or more counts. The chain is built from TRBV7-6 and TRBJ1-2, with TRBD1 as a possible D gene (6 bases). The V end lost 3 bases, the J end lost 7 bases, and 12 bases lay between the germline ends. The germline V gene has CDR1 SGHVS and CDR2 FNYEAQ. CDR3 length: 13 residues. The CDR3 loop reads CASSFGRGSGYTF. The CDR3 DNA follows: TGTGCCAGCAGCTTTGGCAGGGGATCTGGCTACACCTTC.

This clonotype was observed at least ten times. The rearrangement links TRBV5-1 to TRBJ1-5; weak D call: TRBD1 (6 bases). Trimming took 0 bases from V and 1 from J, leaving 8 bases between them. Germline CDR1 SGHRS, CDR2 YFSETQ. The CDR3 is 15 residues long. The CDR3 sequence is CASSLEGGSNQPQHF. The CDR3 region has the DNA TGCGCCAGCAGCTTGGAGGGGGGAAGCAATCAGCCCCAGCATTTT.

This clonotype was seen a few times. This chain links TRBV5-1 with TRBJ2-1; TRBD2 aligns across 7 bases. J gave up 6 bases and V 9 bases, and 3 bases lay outside the gene matches. Germline-derived CDR1 and CDR2 are SGHRS and YFSETQ. CDR3 length: 11 residues. CDR3 loop: CAIGLGNEQFF. CDR3 bases: TGCGCCATCGGACTAGGCAATGAGCAGTTCTTC.

This clonotype was recorded many times. This sequence joins TRBV20-1 and TRBJ1-1; D is uncertain. V lost 2 bases and J 0 bases, leaving 10 bases between the germline ends. The CDR3 has 14 amino acids. CDR1 and CDR2 (germline): DFQATT, SNEGSKA (reference sequence). The DNA of the CDR3 is TGCAGTGCTAGAAAAATACTAATGAACACTGAAGCTTTCTTT. As protein: CSARKILMNTEAFF.

The gene calls are TRBV20-1 and TRBJ2-2, with 11 positions matching TRBD2. Germline lookup yields CDR1 DFQATT and CDR2 SNEGSKA (reference sequence). This CDR3 spans 17 amino acids. The CDR3 DNA reads as TGCTGGGCTAGAGATCCACTAGCGGGAGTGGTCACCGGGGAGCTGTTTTTT. This gives the protein CWARDPLAGVVTGELFF.

In its sample, this clonotype was seen many times. The CDR3 protein is CSVELGLAYQETQYF. The CDR3 nucleotides are TGCAGCGTTGAGCTAGGACTAGCTTACCAAGAGACCCAGTACTTC. The J gene is TRBJ2-5, the V gene TRBV29-1; TRBD2 aligns across 8 bases. Germline CDR1 and CDR2: SQVTM and ANQGSEA. The CDR3 is 15 residues long. The ends lost 3 bases at V and 0 bases at J; junction bases unmatched: 6. The full variable domain, rest sourced from reference TRBV29-1 and TRBJ2-5, is SAVISQKPSRDICQRGTSLTIQCQVDSQVTMMFWYRQQPGQSLTLIATANQGSEATYESGFVIDKFPISRPNLTFSTLTVSNMSPEDSSIYLCSVELGLAYQETQYFGPGTRLLVL.

In its sample, this clonotype was seen a few times. The V and J genes are TRBV30 and TRBJ2-1; D is undetermined. The germline gives CDR1 GTSNPN, CDR2 SVGIG (reference sequence). The CDR3 is 11 residues long. The ends were cut back, 5 bases at V and 5 bases at J, with 7 bases in the middle. DNA of the CDR3: TGTGCCTGGGCGAGGAACAATGAGCAGTTCTTC. Translated: CAWARNNEQFF.

This clonotype was observed many times. The rearrangement joins TRBV5-1 to TRBJ2-3; D tentatively reads TRBD1 or TRBD2 (5 bases each). The length of the CDR3 is 13 residues. Germline CDR1 SGHRS, CDR2 YFSETQ. V lost 3 bases to trimming and J lost 3 bases, with 8 bases between them. CDR3 residues: CASSWGNTDTQYF. As DNA, the CDR3 is TGCGCCAGCAGCTGGGGGAATACAGATACGCAGTATTTT.

This chain links TRBV7-8 with TRBJ1-1; D is unresolved. Trimming shortened V by 5 bases and J by 1 base, and 5 bases separated the two germline ends. The CDR3 runs to 12 residues. Germline V gene sequence: CDR1 SGHVS, CDR2 FQNEAQ. CDR3 in DNA: TGTGCCAGCAGCGTTCGGAACACTGAAGCTTTCTTT. Protein: CASSVRNTEAFF.

This clonotype has a count of ten or more. The rearrangement uses TRBV6-5 and TRBJ2-5; 10 bases line up with TRBD2. J was trimmed by 2 bases and V by 0 bases; bases with no gene match: 3. Germline lookup yields CDR1 MNHEY and CDR2 SVGAGI. This CDR3 is 16 amino acids long. The CDR3 region has the DNA TGTGCCAGCAGTTACTCGACTAGCGGGTGGCAAGAGACCCAGTACTTC. Encoded protein: CASSYSTSGWQETQYF.

There are many counts of this clonotype. The V and J genes are TRBV12-3 or TRBV12-4 and TRBJ2-7; no clear D. The CDR3 loop spans 11 amino acids. Trimming cost V 6 bases and J 7 bases, with 10 bases left between them. CDR3 sequence: CASSRLGEQYF. CDR3 bases: TGTGCCAGCAGCCGACTGGGGGAGCAGTACTTC.